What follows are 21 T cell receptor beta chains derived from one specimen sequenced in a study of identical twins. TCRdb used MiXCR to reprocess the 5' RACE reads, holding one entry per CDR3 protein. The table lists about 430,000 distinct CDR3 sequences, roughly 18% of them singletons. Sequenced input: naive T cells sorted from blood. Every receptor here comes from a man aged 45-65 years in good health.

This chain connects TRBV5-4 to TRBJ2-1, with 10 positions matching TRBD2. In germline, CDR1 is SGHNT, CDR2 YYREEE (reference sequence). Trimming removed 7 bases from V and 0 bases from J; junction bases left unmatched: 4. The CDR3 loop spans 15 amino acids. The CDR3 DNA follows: TGTGCCAGCCCAAGCGGGGGGGCCTCCTACAATGAGCAGTTCTTC. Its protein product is CASPSGGASYNEQFF.

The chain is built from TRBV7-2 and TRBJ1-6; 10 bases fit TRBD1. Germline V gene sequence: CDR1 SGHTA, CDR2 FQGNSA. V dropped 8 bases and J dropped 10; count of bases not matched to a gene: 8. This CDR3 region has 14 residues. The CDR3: CASRGTGARSPLHF. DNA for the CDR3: TGTGCCAGCCGTGGGACAGGGGCAAGGTCACCCCTCCACTTT.

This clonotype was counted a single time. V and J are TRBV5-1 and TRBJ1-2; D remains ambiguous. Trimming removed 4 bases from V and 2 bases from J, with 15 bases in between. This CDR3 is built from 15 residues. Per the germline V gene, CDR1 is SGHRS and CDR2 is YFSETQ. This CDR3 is CASSPVLTENYGYTF. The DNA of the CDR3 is TGCGCCAGCAGCCCCGTCTTGACGGAGAACTATGGCTACACCTTC.

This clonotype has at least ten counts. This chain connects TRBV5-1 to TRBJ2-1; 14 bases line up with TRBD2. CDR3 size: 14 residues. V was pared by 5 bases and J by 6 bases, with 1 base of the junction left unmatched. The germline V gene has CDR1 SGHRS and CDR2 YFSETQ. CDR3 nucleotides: TGCGCCAGCAGTGGACTAGCGGGAGGCAATGAGCAGTTCTTC. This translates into CASSGLAGGNEQFF. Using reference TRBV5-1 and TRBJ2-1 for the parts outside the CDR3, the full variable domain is KAGVTQTPRYLIKTRGQQVTLSCSPISGHRSVSWYQQTPGQGLQFLFEYFSETQRNKGNFPGRFSGRQFSNSRSEMNVSTLELGDSALYLCASSGLAGGNEQFFGPGTRLTVL.

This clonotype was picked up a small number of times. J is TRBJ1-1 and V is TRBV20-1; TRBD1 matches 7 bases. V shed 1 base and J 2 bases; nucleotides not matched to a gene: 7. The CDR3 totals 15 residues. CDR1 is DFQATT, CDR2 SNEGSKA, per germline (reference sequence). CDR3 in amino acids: CSARGGRGINTEAFF. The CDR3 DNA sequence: TGCAGTGCTAGAGGAGGCAGGGGGATTAACACTGAAGCTTTCTTT.

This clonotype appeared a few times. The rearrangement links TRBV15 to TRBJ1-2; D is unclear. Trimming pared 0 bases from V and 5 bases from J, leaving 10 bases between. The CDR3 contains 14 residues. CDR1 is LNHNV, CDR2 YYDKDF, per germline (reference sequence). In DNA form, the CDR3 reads TGTGCCACCAGCAGAGACGGTGGCGGTTATGGCTACACCTTC. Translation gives CATSRDGGGYGYTF. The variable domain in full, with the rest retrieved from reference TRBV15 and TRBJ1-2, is DAMVIQNPRYQVTQFGKPVTLSCSQTLNHNVMYWYQQKSSQAPKLLFHYYDKDFNNEADTPDNFQSRRPNTSFCFLDIRSPGLGDTAMYLCATSRDGGGYGYTFGSGTRLTVV.

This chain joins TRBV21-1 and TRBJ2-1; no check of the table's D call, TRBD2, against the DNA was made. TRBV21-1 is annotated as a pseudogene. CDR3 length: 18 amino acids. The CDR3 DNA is TGTGCCAGCAGCCTCGTTGGGAGGACCGGGACTAGCGGGAATGAGCAGTTCTTC. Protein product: CASSLVGRTGTSGNEQFF.

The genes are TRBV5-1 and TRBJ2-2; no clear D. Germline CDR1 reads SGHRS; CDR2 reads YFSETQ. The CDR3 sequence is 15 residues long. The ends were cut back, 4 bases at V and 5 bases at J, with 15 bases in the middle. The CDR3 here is CASSQDVGTTGELFF. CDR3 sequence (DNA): TGCGCCAGCAGCCAGGACGTAGGAACTACCGGGGAGCTGTTTTTT.

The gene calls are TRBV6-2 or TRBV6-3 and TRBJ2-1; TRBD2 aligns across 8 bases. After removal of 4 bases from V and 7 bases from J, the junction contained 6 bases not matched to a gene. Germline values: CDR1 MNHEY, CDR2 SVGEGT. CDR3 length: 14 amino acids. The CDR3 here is CASSWTSPPNEQFF. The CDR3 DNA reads TGTGCCAGCAGTTGGACTAGCCCACCAAATGAGCAGTTCTTC.

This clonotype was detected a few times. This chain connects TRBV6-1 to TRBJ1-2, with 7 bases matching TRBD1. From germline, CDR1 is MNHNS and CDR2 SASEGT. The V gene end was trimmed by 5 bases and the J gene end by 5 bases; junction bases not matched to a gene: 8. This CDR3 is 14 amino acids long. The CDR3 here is CASSRDRGMYGYTF. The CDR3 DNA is TGTGCCAGCAGTCGGGACAGAGGAATGTATGGCTACACCTTC.

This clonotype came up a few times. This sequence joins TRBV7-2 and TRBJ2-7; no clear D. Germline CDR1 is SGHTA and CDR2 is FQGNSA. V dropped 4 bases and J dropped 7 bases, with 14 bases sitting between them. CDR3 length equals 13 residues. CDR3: CASSSKLLGEQYF. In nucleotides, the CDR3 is TGTGCCAGCAGCTCCAAACTTTTGGGGGAGCAGTACTTC.

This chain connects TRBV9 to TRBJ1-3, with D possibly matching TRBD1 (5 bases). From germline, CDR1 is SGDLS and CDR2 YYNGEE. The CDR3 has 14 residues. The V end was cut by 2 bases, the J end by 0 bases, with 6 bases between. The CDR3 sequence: CASSVDNSGNTIYF. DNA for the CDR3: TGTGCCAGCAGCGTGGACAACTCTGGAAACACCATATATTTT.

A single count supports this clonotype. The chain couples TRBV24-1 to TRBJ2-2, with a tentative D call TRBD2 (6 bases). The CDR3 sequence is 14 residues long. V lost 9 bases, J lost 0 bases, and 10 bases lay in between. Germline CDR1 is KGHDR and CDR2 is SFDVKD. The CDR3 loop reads CATRAGTNTGELFF. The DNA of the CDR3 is TGTGCCACCCGGGCGGGAACGAACACCGGGGAGCTGTTTTTT.

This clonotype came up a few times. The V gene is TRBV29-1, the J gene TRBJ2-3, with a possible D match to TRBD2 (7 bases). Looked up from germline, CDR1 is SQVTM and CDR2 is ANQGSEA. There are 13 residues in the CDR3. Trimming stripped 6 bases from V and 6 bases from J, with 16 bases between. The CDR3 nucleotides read TGCAGCGTCCTGTGGGGGGGCGCGGATACGCAGTATTTT. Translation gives CSVLWGGADTQYF.

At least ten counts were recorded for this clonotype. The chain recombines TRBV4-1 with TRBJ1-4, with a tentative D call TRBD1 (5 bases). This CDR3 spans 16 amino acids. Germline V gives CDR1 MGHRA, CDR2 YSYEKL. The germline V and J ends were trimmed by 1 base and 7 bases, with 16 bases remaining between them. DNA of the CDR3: TGCGCCAGCAGCCAAGCTGGCCAGGGATTGGGTGAAAAACTGTTTTTT. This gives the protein CASSQAGQGLGEKLFF.

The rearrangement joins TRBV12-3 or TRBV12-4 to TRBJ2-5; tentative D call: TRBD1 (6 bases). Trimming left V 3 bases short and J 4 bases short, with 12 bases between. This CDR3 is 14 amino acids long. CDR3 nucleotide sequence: TGTGCCAGCAGTTTTGGGGTAGGGGGAGAGACCCAGTACTTC. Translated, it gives CASSFGVGGETQYF.

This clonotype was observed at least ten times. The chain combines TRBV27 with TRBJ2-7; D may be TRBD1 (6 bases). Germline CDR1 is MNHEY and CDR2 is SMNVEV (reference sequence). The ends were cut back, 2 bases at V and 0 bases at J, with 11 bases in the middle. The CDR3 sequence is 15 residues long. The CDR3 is CASSLRGLLSYEQYF. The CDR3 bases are TGTGCCAGCAGTTTAAGGGGGTTACTCTCCTACGAGCAGTACTTC.

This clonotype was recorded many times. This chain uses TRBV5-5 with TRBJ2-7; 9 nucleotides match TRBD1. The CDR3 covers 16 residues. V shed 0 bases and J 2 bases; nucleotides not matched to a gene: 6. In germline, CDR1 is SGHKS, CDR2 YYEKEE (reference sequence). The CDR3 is CASSLEDRGATYEQYF. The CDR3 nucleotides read TGTGCCAGCAGCTTGGAGGACAGGGGAGCAACCTACGAGCAGTACTTC.

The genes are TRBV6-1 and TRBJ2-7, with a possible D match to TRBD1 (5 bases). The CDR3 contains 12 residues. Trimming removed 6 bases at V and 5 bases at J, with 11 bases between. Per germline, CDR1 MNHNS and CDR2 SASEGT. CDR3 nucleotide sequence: TGTGCCAGCAGAGTCGCAGGGAACGAGCAGTACTTC. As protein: CASRVAGNEQYF.

The DNA of the CDR3 is TGCAGTGCTAGAGGATGGTCAGGCTACCCCGGGGAGCTGTTTTTT. Translating gives CSARGWSGYPGELFF. The chain employs TRBV20-1 and TRBJ2-2, with D uncertain. Germline loops: CDR1 DFQATT, CDR2 SNEGSKA (reference sequence). V lost 1 base and J 6 bases, leaving 15 bases between the germline ends. The CDR3 totals 15 residues.

CDR3 sequence (DNA): TGCAGCGTTGCCCTAGCGGGGCCCTACGAGCAGTACTTC. Translation: CSVALAGPYEQYF. J is TRBJ2-7 and V is TRBV29-1; 9 bases are a match to TRBD2. The CDR3 spans 13 residues. V gave up 4 bases and J gave up 2 bases; unmatched junction bases: 3. Germline V gene lookup returns CDR1 SQVTM and CDR2 ANQGSEA.